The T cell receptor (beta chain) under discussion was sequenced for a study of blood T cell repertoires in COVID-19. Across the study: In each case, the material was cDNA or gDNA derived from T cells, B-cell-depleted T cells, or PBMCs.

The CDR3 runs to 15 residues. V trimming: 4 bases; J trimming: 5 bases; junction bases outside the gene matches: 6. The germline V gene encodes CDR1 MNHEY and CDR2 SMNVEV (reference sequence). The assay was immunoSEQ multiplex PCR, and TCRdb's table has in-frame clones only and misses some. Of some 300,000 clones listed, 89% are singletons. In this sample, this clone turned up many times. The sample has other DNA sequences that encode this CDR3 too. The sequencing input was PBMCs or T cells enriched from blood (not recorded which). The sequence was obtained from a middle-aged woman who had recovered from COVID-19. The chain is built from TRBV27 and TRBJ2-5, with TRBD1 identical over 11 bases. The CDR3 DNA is TGTGCCAGCAGTTCGGGGACAGGGGGAGTTGAGACCCAGTACTTC. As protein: CASSSGTGGVETQYF.